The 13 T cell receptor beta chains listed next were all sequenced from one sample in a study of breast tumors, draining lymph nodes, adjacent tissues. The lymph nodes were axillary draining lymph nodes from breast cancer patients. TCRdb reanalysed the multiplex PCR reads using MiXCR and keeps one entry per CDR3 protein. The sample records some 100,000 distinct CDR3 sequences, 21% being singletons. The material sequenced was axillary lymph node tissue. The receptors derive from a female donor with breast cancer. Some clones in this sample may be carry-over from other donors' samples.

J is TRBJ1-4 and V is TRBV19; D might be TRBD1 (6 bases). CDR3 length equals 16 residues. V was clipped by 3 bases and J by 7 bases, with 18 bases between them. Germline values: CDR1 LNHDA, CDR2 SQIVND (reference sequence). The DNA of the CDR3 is TGTGCCAGTAGTATCGGAGGGGGTCAACAGAGTGAAAAACTGTTTTTT. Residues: CASSIGGGQQSEKLFF.

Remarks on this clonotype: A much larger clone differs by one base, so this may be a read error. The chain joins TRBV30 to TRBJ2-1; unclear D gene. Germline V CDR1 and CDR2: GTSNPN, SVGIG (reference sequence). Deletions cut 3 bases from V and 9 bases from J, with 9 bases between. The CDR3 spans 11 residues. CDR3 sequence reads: CAWSIRSEQFF. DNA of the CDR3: TGTGCCTGGAGCATCCGAAGTGAGCAGTTCTTC. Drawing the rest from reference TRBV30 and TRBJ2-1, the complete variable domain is SQTIHQWPATLVQPVGSPLSLECTVEGTSNPNLYWYRQAAGRGLQLLFYSVGIGQISSEVPQNLSASRPQDRQFILSSKKLLLSDSGFYLCAWSIRSEQFFGPGTRLTVL.

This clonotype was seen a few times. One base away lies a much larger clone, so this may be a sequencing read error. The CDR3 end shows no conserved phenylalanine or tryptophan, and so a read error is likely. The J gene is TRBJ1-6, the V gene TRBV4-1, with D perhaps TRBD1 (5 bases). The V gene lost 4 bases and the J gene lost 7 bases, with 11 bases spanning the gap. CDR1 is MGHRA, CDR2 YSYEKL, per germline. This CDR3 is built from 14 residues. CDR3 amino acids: CASSPWGGNSPLHL. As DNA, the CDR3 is TGCGCCAGCAGCCCATGGGGGGGGAATTCACCCCTCCACCTT.

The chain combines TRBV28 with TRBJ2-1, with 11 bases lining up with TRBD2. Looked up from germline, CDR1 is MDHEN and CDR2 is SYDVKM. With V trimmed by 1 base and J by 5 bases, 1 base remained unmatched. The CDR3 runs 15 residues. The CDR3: CASSLSLAGDNEQFF. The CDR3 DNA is TGTGCCAGCAGTTTATCACTAGCGGGAGACAATGAGCAGTTCTTC.

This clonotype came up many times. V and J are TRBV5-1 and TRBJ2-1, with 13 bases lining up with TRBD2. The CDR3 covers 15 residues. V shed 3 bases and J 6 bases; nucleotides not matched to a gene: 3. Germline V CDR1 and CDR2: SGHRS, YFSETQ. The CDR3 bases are TGCGCCAGCAGCTGGACTAGCGGGAGCGGCAATGAGCAGTTCTTC. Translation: CASSWTSGSGNEQFF.

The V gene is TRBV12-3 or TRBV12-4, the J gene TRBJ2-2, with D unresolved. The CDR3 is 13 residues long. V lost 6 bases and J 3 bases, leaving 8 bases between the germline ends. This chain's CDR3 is CASSPRYTGELFF. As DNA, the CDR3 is TGTGCCAGCAGCCCTCGGTACACCGGGGAGCTGTTTTTT.

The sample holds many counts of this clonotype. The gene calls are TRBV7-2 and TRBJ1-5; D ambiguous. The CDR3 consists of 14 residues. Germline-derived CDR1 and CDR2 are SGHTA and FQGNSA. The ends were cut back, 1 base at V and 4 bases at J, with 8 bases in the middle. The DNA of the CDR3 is TGTGCCAGCAGCTTAGGGGGTCCGAATCAGCCCCAGCATTTT. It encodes CASSLGGPNQPQHF.

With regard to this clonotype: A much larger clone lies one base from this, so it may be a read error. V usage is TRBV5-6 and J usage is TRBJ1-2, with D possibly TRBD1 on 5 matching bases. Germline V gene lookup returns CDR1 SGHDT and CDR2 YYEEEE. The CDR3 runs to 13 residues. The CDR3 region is CAGSAGTEYGYTF. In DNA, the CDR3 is TGTGCCGGCAGTGCCGGGACGGAATATGGCTACACCTTC.

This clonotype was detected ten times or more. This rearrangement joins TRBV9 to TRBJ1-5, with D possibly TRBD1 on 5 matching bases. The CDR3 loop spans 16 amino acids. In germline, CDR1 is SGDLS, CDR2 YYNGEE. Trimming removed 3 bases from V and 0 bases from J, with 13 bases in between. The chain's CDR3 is CASSAGRDASNQPQHF. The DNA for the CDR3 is TGTGCCAGCAGCGCCGGCCGGGACGCTAGCAATCAGCCCCAGCATTTT. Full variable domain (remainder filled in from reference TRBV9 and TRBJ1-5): DSGVTQTPKHLITATGQRVTLRCSPRSGDLSVYWYQQSLDQGLQFLIQYYNGEERAKGNILERFSAQQFPDLHSELNLSSLELGDSALYFCASSAGRDASNQPQHFGDGTRLSIL.

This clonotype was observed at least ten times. DNA for the CDR3: TGCGCCAGCAGCCATCGAGGCTGGGGCAATCAGCCCCAGCATTTT. As protein: CASSHRGWGNQPQHF. This sequence joins TRBV4-1 and TRBJ1-5; D remains unclear. V lost 3 bases, J lost 2 bases, and 11 bases lay in between. Germline CDR1 is MGHRA and CDR2 is YSYEKL. The length of the CDR3 is 15 residues.

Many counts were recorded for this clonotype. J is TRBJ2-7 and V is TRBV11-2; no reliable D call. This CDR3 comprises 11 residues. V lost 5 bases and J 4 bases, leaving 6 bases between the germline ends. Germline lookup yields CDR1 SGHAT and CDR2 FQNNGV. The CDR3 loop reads CASSQQYEQYF. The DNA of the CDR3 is TGTGCCAGCAGCCAGCAGTACGAGCAGTACTTC.

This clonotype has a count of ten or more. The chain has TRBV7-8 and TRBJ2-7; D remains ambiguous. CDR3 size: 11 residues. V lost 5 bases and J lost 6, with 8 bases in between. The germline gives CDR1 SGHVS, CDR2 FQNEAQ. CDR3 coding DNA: TGTGCCAGCAGCGTACTGCGCGAGCAGTACTTC. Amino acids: CASSVLREQYF.

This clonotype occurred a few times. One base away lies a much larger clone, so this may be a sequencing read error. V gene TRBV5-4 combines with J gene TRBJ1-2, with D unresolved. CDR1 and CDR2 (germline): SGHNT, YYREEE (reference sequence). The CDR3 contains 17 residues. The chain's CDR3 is CASSLSLATDLNYGYAF. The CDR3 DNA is TGTGCCAGCAGCTTGTCCTTAGCAACAGACCTTAACTATGGCTACGCCTTC.